This record concerns one TCR beta chain sequence. The antigen remains undetermined. This entry is derived from a study of cytotoxic CD8 clonotypes in ibrutinib-treated CLL. Turning to the study itself: Overall, about 25 responses were partial and 2 complete; following median around 70 months, about 15 patients stayed remitted and some 12 progressed.

Study findings and constraints: T-cell clonality at baseline went above that of age-matched healthy donors and rose and fell with circulating CD8+ T-cell counts. The study found public clonotypes uncommon, contracting or stable on treatment.

This CDR3 contains 14 residues. The germline gives CDR1 SNHLY, CDR2 FYNNEI. Trimming took 4 bases from V and 4 from J, leaving 14 bases between them. Sequencing sought depths of 1 in 200,000 to 1 in 1 million T cells. Generated by immunoSEQ multiplex PCR, the TCRdb table keeps only in-frame clones and is missing some. The sample yields around 30,000 clones, approximately 60% seen once. This clonotype was sampled from a human donor with chronic lymphocytic leukemia. The specimen comprised PBMCs, sampled before ibrutinib treatment. The V and J genes are TRBV2 and TRBJ2-7; no clear D. The CDR3 protein is CASSGNSLGYEQYF. The CDR3 DNA sequence: TGTGCCAGCAGTGGGAACAGTCTCGGGTACGAGCAGTACTTC. Full variable domain (missing parts from reference TRBV2 and TRBJ2-7): EPEVTQTPSHQVTQMGQEVILRCVPISNHLYFYWYRQILGQKVEFLVSFYNNEISEKSEIFDDQFSVERPDGSNFTLKIRSTKLEDSAMYFCASSGNSLGYEQYFGPGTRLTVT.